This TCR beta chain was sequenced for a study of T cells after posttransplantation cyclophosphamide. Using immunoSEQ multiplex PCR, the repertoire was profiled, and TCRdb retains in-frame clones only, with some absent. Observed are 20,000 to 30,000 clones, no singletons, with the top ten taking approximately 4.8%. This clone was observed at least ten times. Its specificity is not known. Study-wide findings and caveats: Recipient CMV seropositivity and CMV reactivation strongly tracked TRB clonality. Skin or GI-infiltrating T cells shared few TRB sequences with blood.

Germline loops: CDR1 SQVTM, CDR2 ANQGSEA. The CDR3 has 14 amino acids. With 7 bases clipped from V and 1 base from J, the junction kept 7 bases outside the gene matches. The chain carries TRBV29-1 and TRBJ1-2, with 9 bases fitting TRBD1. Material for sequencing was PBMCs. The sequence derives from a woman aged 45 to 65 in good health, CMV-negative, and a related stem cell transplant donor. CDR3 in amino acids: CSADRGNLNYGYTF. The DNA for the CDR3 is TGCAGCGCCGACAGGGGGAATCTTAACTATGGCTACACCTTC.